Reported below is one TCR beta chain. Per the original data handling: Reference gene primers were amplified, and this amplification served to estimate nucleated cell counts. Sequenced by immunoSEQ multiplex PCR; TCRdb stores in-frame clones only, minus some. Clone size and the V and J calls come from that table; the DNA yielded D and trimming. This sample has 130,000 to 150,000 clones, with under 90% found just once. The CDR3 loop spans 12 amino acids. The germline gives CDR1 MDHEN, CDR2 SYDVKM. Trimming cost V 6 bases and J 2 bases, with 7 bases left between them. The data stem from a study of blood T cell repertoires in COVID-19. Looking at the study overall: Samples taken during acute and convalescent COVID-19 were collected in the United States, Italy and Spain.

The chain uses TRBV28 and TRBJ1-2, with D possibly matching TRBD1 (5 bases). Sequencing was performed on peripheral blood. This TCR was sampled from a woman of 80 years or more in a cohort sampled during active or convalescent COVID-19. CDR3 in amino acids: CASSRANYGYTF. CDR3 sequence (DNA): TGTGCCAGCAGCAGGGCCAACTATGGCTACACCTTC.